This T cell receptor (beta chain) was sequenced during a study of blood T cell repertoires in COVID-19 (dated by TCRdb to about 2020). Study-level background: The collaborator samples originated in the United States, Italy and Spain and spanned the acute and convalescent phases of COVID-19. The prospective study material was composed of cDNA or gDNA derived from T cells, B-cell-depleted T cells, or PBMCs. Subjects who had been exposed to COVID-19, were actively infected with it, or had recovered from it provided the deeply sampled blood TCRbeta repertoires that made up the dataset. The repertoires were released in a freely available public database intended as a resource for research on the immune response to SARS-CoV-2. The samples were drawn from two sources: the first 160 participants of the ongoing ImmuneRACE study, and 1,254 subjects contributed by 6 global collaborators. The sample metadata nearly always contained a de-identified subject ID, COVID-19 status, age in years and sex. Where available, HLA class I and class II types were obtained from metadata supplied by the sample provider rather than from assay-based typing.

With respect to this clone: Its cognate antigen has yet to be identified. No per-base quality is available; no much larger clone lies one base away.

The immunoSEQ Assay, a bias-controlled multiplex PCR, was used to amplify TCRbeta CDR3 regions from genomic DNA. In the source study's methods: The number of nucleated cells in each sample was estimated from the amplification of reference gene primers within the assay. Sequence reads were collapsed and filtered to measure the absolute abundance of every unique TCRbeta CDR3 rearrangement. Productive Simpson clonality was computed per sample as the square root of Simpson's diversity index over productive rearrangements. TCRdb stores this immuneACCESS table with in-frame sequences only. Part of the clones is absent; in the studies checked, under half of the shortfall reflects unresolved V genes, and no reason is known for the rest. V and J calls and clone size follow that table, whereas D and trimming were derived from the DNA. For this sample there are over 90,000 clones; about 89% appear just once. The ten top clones hold approximately 3.5% of the sample.

Per the germline V gene, MGHDK is the CDR1 and SYGVNS is the CDR2. V is cut by 0 bases and J by 2 bases, and the space between the germline ends is 16 bases. Spanning cysteine to phenylalanine, the CDR3 consists of 17 amino acids. The only DNA kept is the CDR3, 51 bases in frame from the first base. The collaborating institutions used their own protocols to collect whole blood in K2EDTA tubes. For TCRbeta analysis, collaborators shipped samples in one of three forms: frozen whole blood, isolated PBMCs, or DNA extracted from either of those sample types. Findings and caveats that apply to the study as a whole: The quantity of clinical and demographic metadata differed by source and by participant and was supplied without curation.

The receptor's source is an older woman with acute or convalescent COVID-19. The rearranged chain carries TRBV25-1 and TRBJ1-2, and the D gene may be TRBD1, 5 bases matching. Material for sequencing was peripheral blood. The CDR3 protein sequence reads: CASSEYRGGAQNYGYTF. The sequenced DNA: TGTGCCAGCAGTGAATATAGGGGCGGCGCCCAGAACTATGGCTACACCTTC.